A selection of T cell receptor beta chains follows, all from one sample in a study of Ad26.COV2.S vaccination and SARS-CoV-2 variants. Data came from immunoSEQ multiplex PCR; TCRdb stores just in-frame clones and leaves some out. The repertoire consists of around 340,000 clones, with approximately 86% occurring once and the leading ten covering approximately 12%. This specimen consisted of peripheral blood, obtained in a trial of Ad26.COV2.S vaccine versus placebo. The receptors stem from a person between 18 and 59 years old who received the Ad26.COV2.S COVID-19 vaccine or a placebo. Each CDR3 is given with its conserved first and last residue. Each record gives: CDR3 DNA, CDR3 protein, V gene, J gene, D gene, clone size. A D gene is named only where the DNA matches it firmly. Clone size is given for some rows only: seen once, a few or many times, or a class if the clone is expanded.

TGCGCCAGCAGCATGCTAGGGGTAGAGAACACTGAAGCTTTCTTT	CASSMLGVENTEAFF	TRBV5-1	TRBJ1-1	.	.
TGTGCCAGCAGCTTATGGTTATCCTACAATGAGCAGTTCTTC	CASSLWLSYNEQFF	TRBV5-6	TRBJ2-1	.	.
TGTGCCAGCAGCGTCGGGACTAGCTATGGGAACGGGGAGCTGTTTTTT	CASSVGTSYGNGELFF	TRBV9	TRBJ2-2	TRBD2	.
TGTGCCAGCAGCCGGGGACTTCTCCTACAAGAGACCCAGTACTTC	CASSRGLLLQETQYF	TRBV5-4	TRBJ2-5	.	.
TGTGCCATTCGGAGAGGGGGGATCGGCACTGAAGCTTTCTTT	CAIRRGGIGTEAFF	TRBV18	TRBJ1-1	.	.
TGCGCCAGCAGCCCCCAGTGGGGAAGGGTATACGAGCAGTACTTC	CASSPQWGRVYEQYF	TRBV5-1	TRBJ2-7	.	.
TGTGCCAGCAGTGCCGTGAGGGGTTCACCCCTCCACTTT	CASSAVRGSPLHF	TRBV6-4	TRBJ1-6	.	.
TGTGCCAGCAGTGTCCCGGGACAATTCCAAGAGACCCAGTACTTC	CASSVPGQFQETQYF	TRBV28	TRBJ2-5	.	.
TGTGCCAGCAGTGACAGGGCGAACACCGGGGAGCTGTTTTTT	CASSDRANTGELFF	TRBV3-1/TRBV3-2	TRBJ2-2	TRBD1	.
TGTGCCAGCAGCTTTGAGGCGGGAAGGGAGACCCAGTACTTC	CASSFEAGRETQYF	TRBV7-8	TRBJ2-5	.	.
TGTGCCAGCAGCTTAGATCGGCAAAATGGCTACACCTTC	CASSLDRQNGYTF	TRBV11-2	TRBJ1-2	.	.
TGCGCCAGCAGCTTCGTTAGCGGGAGTGAAGAGACCCAGTACTTC	CASSFVSGSEETQYF	TRBV5-1	TRBJ2-5	TRBD2	.
TGTGCCAGCAGTTCGGGACAGTACGATGGCTACACCTTC	CASSSGQYDGYTF	TRBV28	TRBJ1-2	TRBD1	.
TGTGCCAGCAGCCCGGTCCACAGGGACTACGAGCAGTACTTC	CASSPVHRDYEQYF	TRBV5-5	TRBJ2-7	.	.
TGTGCCAGCAGTTTAGGGACAGGGACCTACGAGCAGTACTTC	CASSLGTGTYEQYF	TRBV28	TRBJ2-7	TRBD1	.
TGTGCCAGCAGTGACAGTACCTACGAGCAGTACTTC	CASSDSTYEQYF	TRBV3-1/TRBV3-2	TRBJ2-7	.	few
TGTGCCAGCAGTCAGGGGTTTAGGGAGACCCAGTACTTC	CASSQGFRETQYF	TRBV6-5	TRBJ2-5	.	once
TGTGCCAGCAGTTACTCGGCGGGGGGCGGGTTCAATGAGCAGTTCTTC	CASSYSAGGGFNEQFF	TRBV6-2/TRBV6-3	TRBJ2-1	TRBD2	.
TGTGCCAGCAGTGGTAGCAGCGAGACCCAGTACTTC	CASSGSSETQYF	TRBV2	TRBJ2-5	.	.
TGTGCCATGGGGGCGTGGGGCGTTGGCAATCAGCCCCAGCATTTT	CAMGAWGVGNQPQHF	TRBV24-1	TRBJ1-5	.	.
TGTGCCAGCAGTTACCTCAGGGGGACTGAAGCTTTCTTT	CASSYLRGTEAFF	TRBV6-5	TRBJ1-1	TRBD1	.
TGTGCCATCAGTCCTTCGGGACAGAGCTCCTACGAGCAGTACTTC	CAISPSGQSSYEQYF	TRBV10-3	TRBJ2-7	TRBD1	few
TGTGCCAGCAGCTGGGCTAGCGGCTACAATGAGCAGTTCTTC	CASSWASGYNEQFF	TRBV3-1/TRBV3-2	TRBJ2-1	TRBD2	.
TGTGCCAGCAGCCAAGTCGTAGAGACCCAGTACTTC	CASSQVVETQYF	TRBV3-1/TRBV3-2	TRBJ2-5	.	.
TGCGCCAGCAGCCAAGATCGCCCAGGGAATTCACCCCTCCACTTT	CASSQDRPGNSPLHF	TRBV4-3	TRBJ1-6	.	.
TGTGCCAGCAGCAAAGACGGGGAGCAGTTCTTC	CASSKDGEQFF	TRBV21-1	TRBJ2-1	.	.